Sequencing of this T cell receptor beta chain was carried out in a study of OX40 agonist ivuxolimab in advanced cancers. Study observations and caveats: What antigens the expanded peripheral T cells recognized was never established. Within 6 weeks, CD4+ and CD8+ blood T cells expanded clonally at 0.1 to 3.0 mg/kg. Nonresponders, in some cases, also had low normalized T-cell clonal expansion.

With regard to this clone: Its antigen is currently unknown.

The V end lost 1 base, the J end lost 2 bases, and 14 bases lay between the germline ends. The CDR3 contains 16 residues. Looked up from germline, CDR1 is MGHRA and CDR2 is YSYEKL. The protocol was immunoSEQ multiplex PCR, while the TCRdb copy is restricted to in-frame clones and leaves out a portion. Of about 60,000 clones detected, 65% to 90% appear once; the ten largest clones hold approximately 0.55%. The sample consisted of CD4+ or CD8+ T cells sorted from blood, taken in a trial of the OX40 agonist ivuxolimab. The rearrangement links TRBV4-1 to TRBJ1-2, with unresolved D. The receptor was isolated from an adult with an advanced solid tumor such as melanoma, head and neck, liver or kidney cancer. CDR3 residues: CASSQVPTQLNYGYTF. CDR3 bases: TGCGCCAGCAGCCAAGTCCCAACCCAGCTGAACTATGGCTACACCTTC.